The next 22 T cell receptor beta chains were all read from a single sample in a study of blood T cell repertoires in COVID-19. Generated by immunoSEQ multiplex PCR, the TCRdb table keeps only in-frame clones and is missing some. The sample yields 130,000 to 150,000 clones, about 86% seen once. Input material: peripheral blood. The receptor source for this set is an elderly woman with acute or convalescent COVID-19.

The gene calls are TRBV11-2 and TRBJ2-1, with TRBD1 matching 7 bases. This CDR3 region has 15 residues. Germline CDR1 is SGHAT and CDR2 is FQNNGV. V gave up 4 bases and J gave up 3 bases; unmatched junction bases: 6. This CDR3 reads CASSSSGTDYNEQFF. CDR3 bases: TGTGCCAGCAGCTCGTCCGGGACAGACTACAATGAGCAGTTCTTC. The entire variable domain, with the rest obtained from reference TRBV11-2 and TRBJ2-1, is as follows: EAGVAQSPRYKIIEKRQSVAFWCNPISGHATLYWYQQILGQGPKLLIQFQNNGVVDDSQLPKDRFSAERLKGVDSTLKIQPAKLEDSAVYLCASSSSGTDYNEQFFGPGTRLTVL.

This clone was detected a few times. The chain links TRBV9 to TRBJ1-2; a weak D match, TRBD1 (5 bases). The CDR3 contains 14 residues. CDR1 SGDLS and CDR2 YYNGEE come from the germline V gene. V shed 4 bases and J shed 0 bases, with 10 bases lying between them. CDR3 DNA: TGTGCCAGCAGCCGACAGAACGCTAACTATGGCTACACCTTC. Protein: CASSRQNANYGYTF.

The chain uses TRBV3-1 (or the pseudogene TRBV3-2) and TRBJ2-3; D is possibly TRBD2 (6 bases). Germline-derived CDR1 and CDR2 are LGHDT and YNNKEL (reference sequence). This CDR3 region has 16 residues. Trimming left V 5 bases short and J 0 bases short, with 15 bases between. The CDR3 is CASSSRSLASTDTQYF. CDR3 sequence (DNA): TGTGCCAGCAGCTCCCGGTCCCTAGCGAGCACAGATACGCAGTATTTT.

The chain uses TRBV19 and TRBJ2-5; TRBD1 agrees at 12 bases. J lost 4 bases, V lost 7 bases, and 10 bases had no gene match. This CDR3 spans 16 amino acids. Per germline, CDR1 LNHDA and CDR2 SQIVND (reference sequence). In nucleotides, the CDR3 is TGTGCCAGTACTTCCTTGAGGGACAGGGGGCGAGAGACCCAGTACTTC. This translates into CASTSLRDRGRETQYF.

The chain has TRBV11-2 and TRBJ2-1, with 7 positions matching TRBD2. Germline CDR1 is SGHAT and CDR2 is FQNNGV. The CDR3 sequence is 13 residues long. Trimming at V came to 3 bases and at J to 14 bases, leaving 10 bases not matched to a gene. This chain's CDR3 is CASSLGGRDVKFF. The DNA of the CDR3 is TGTGCCAGCAGCTTGGGGGGGAGGGATGTTAAGTTCTTC.

The V and J genes are TRBV5-8 and TRBJ1-2; 9 bases are shared with TRBD1. Germline CDR1 and CDR2: SGHTS and YDEGEE. The CDR3 length is 19 residues. Trimming at V came to 6 bases and at J to 2 bases, leaving 20 bases not matched to a gene. The CDR3 DNA reads TGTGCCAGCAACCCGGGCGTTATAGGGACAGGGATATTAAACTATGGCTACACCTTC. Translation: CASNPGVIGTGILNYGYTF.

The chain carries TRBV19 and TRBJ2-5; 11 positions match TRBD1. Germline assignment: CDR1 LNHDA and CDR2 SQIVND (reference sequence). With 5 bases clipped from V and 6 bases from J, the junction kept 8 bases outside the gene matches. There are 15 residues in the CDR3. The CDR3 protein is CASSLGTGGTKTQYF. The CDR3, as DNA: TGTGCCAGTAGTCTCGGGACAGGGGGTACGAAGACCCAGTACTTC.

This clone has just a few counts. DNA for the CDR3: TGTGCCACCAGCAGAGGGGGGGGCCAGGGCAATGAGCAGTTCTTC. Protein: CATSRGGGQGNEQFF. J is TRBJ2-1 and V is TRBV15, with D tentatively TRBD2 (7 bases). From germline, CDR1 is LNHNV and CDR2 YYDKDF (reference sequence). This CDR3 spans 15 amino acids. Trimming stripped 1 base from V and 6 bases from J, with 13 bases between.

The CDR3 DNA sequence: TGTGCCAGCAGCTTAGGCAGGGGGTTAACCGGGGAGCTGTTTTTT. Its protein is CASSLGRGLTGELFF. This chain uses TRBV7-3 with TRBJ2-2; 7 positions match TRBD1. The CDR3 extends over 15 amino acids. Germline loops: CDR1 SGHTA, CDR2 FQGTGA. J lost 5 bases, V lost 2 bases, and 5 bases had no gene match. Combining the CDR3 with reference TRBV7-3 and TRBJ2-2 gives the whole variable domain GAGVSQTPSNKVTEKGKYVELRCDPISGHTALYWYRQSLGQGPEFLIYFQGTGAADDSGLPNDRFFAVRPEGSVSTLKIQRTERGDSAVYLCASSLGRGLTGELFFGEGSRLTVL.

The chain recombines TRBV2 with TRBJ1-1; D unclear. Trimming stripped 6 bases from V and 2 bases from J, with 10 bases between. The germline V gene has CDR1 SNHLY and CDR2 FYNNEI. The CDR3 length is 13 residues. The CDR3, as DNA: TGTGCCAGCAGCGCTGGGCTTAACACTGAAGCTTTCTTT. It is translated as CASSAGLNTEAFF. Looking up the rest from reference TRBV2 and TRBJ1-1 gives the full variable domain: EPEVTQTPSHQVTQMGQEVILRCVPISNHLYFYWYRQILGQKVEFLVSFYNNEISEKSEIFDDQFSVERPDGSNFTLKIRSTKLEDSAMYFCASSAGLNTEAFFGQGTRLTVV.

The chain uses TRBV2 and TRBJ1-1, with D tentatively TRBD1 (5 bases). Germline CDR1 SNHLY, CDR2 FYNNEI. V lost 1 base, J lost 6 bases, and 12 bases lay in between. This CDR3 is 14 amino acids long. The DNA for the CDR3 is TGTGCCAGCAGTGAAGATCTAGGGGCAGCTGAAGCTTTCTTT. Its protein product is CASSEDLGAAEAFF.

The V and J genes are TRBV11-2 and TRBJ1-3; no clear D. Trimming left V 0 bases short and J 3 bases short, with 6 bases between. CDR1 is SGHAT and CDR2 is FQNNGV in the germline V gene. The CDR3 has 14 residues. DNA of the CDR3: TGTGCCAGCAGCTTAGAGAGACTTGGAAACACCATATATTTT. Its protein is CASSLERLGNTIYF.

The V gene is TRBV7-2, the J gene TRBJ1-1, with D perhaps TRBD1 (5 bases). Germline loops: CDR1 SGHTA, CDR2 FQGNSA. Trimming stripped 5 bases from V and 4 bases from J, with 14 bases between. CDR3 length: 14 amino acids. The CDR3 coding sequence is TGTGCCAGCAGCCCGGGCGCAGGGCGCACTGAAGCTTTCTTT. Residues: CASSPGAGRTEAFF.

The CDR3 reads CASSSWTSGGIETQYF. CDR3 DNA: TGTGCCAGCAGTTCCTGGACTAGCGGGGGGATAGAGACCCAGTACTTC. This rearrangement joins TRBV27 to TRBJ2-5; 14 bases agree with TRBD2. V shed 4 bases and J 4 bases; nucleotides not matched to a gene: 5. From germline, CDR1 is MNHEY and CDR2 SMNVEV (reference sequence). The CDR3 extends over 16 amino acids.

The rearrangement links TRBV7-6 to TRBJ1-1; perhaps TRBD1 as D (6 bases). This CDR3 has 15 residues. Germline CDR1 is SGHVS and CDR2 is FNYEAQ. V lost 2 bases and J lost 3, with 13 bases in between. The CDR3 coding sequence is TGTGCCAGCAGCTTACGGGCAGGGGTAGACACTGAAGCTTTCTTT. Amino acids: CASSLRAGVDTEAFF.

This clone was picked up one time. The chain couples TRBV27 to TRBJ2-2; D is ambiguous. In germline, CDR1 is MNHEY, CDR2 SMNVEV (reference sequence). This CDR3 is built from 14 residues. Trimming pared 1 base from V and 1 base from J, leaving 4 bases between. CDR3 in amino acids: CASSLYWNTGELFF. As DNA, the CDR3 is TGTGCCAGCAGTTTATACTGGAACACCGGGGAGCTGTTTTTT.

The J gene is TRBJ1-5, the V gene TRBV6-4, with 7 bases identical to TRBD1. The CDR3 has 13 amino acids. Germline V gene lookup returns CDR1 MRHNA and CDR2 SNTAGT. The junction had 5 bases not matched to a gene; V was cut back by 6 bases and J by 6 bases. The CDR3 loop is CASSPDRAQPQHF. CDR3 DNA sequence: TGTGCCAGCAGCCCAGACAGGGCTCAGCCCCAGCATTTT.

This sequence joins TRBV7-6 and TRBJ1-3; 7 positions match TRBD1. The V segment lost 1 base and the J segment 4 bases; nucleotides outside the gene matches: 7. The CDR3 runs 16 residues. Germline loops: CDR1 SGHVS, CDR2 FNYEAQ. The CDR3 DNA reads TGTGCCAGCAGCTTAGGTGAGGGGGCGCCAGGAAACACCATATATTTT. This sequence encodes CASSLGEGAPGNTIYF.

CDR3 sequence reads: CAISESHSSTDTQYF. Written as DNA, the CDR3 is TGTGCCATCAGTGAGTCTCACTCTAGCACAGATACGCAGTATTTT. This chain links TRBV10-3 with TRBJ2-3; D not resolved. V lost 0 bases to trimming and J lost 0 bases, with 7 bases between them. The germline gives CDR1 ENHRY, CDR2 SYGVKD. The CDR3 is made up of 15 amino acids.

V and J are TRBV7-2 and TRBJ2-5; 9 nucleotides line up with TRBD1. The germline gives CDR1 SGHTA, CDR2 FQGNSA. The V gene end was trimmed by 1 base and the J gene end by 2 bases; junction bases not matched to a gene: 5. This CDR3 has 16 amino acids. CDR3 region: CASSLGSGQGQETQYF. CDR3 nucleotide sequence: TGTGCCAGCAGCTTAGGCTCGGGACAGGGACAAGAGACCCAGTACTTC.

The genes are TRBV3-1 (or the pseudogene TRBV3-2) and TRBJ2-5; TRBD2 might be the D (6 bases). CDR3 length: 13 residues. V was pared by 0 bases and J by 11 bases, with 13 bases between. The germline V gene has CDR1 LGHDT and CDR2 YNNKEL (reference sequence). As DNA, the CDR3 is TGTGCCAGCAGCCAAGATCGCGGGACTTCACAGTACTTC. This encodes CASSQDRGTSQYF.

Turning to this clone: This CDR3 is also generated by other DNA sequences in the sample. The chain is built from TRBV7-9 and TRBJ1-2; possible D gene TRBD1, 6 bases. The CDR3 is 13 amino acids. Germline V gene sequence: CDR1 SEHNR, CDR2 FQNEAQ (reference sequence). V was shortened by 1 base and J by 6 bases, with 9 bases between the two germline ends. The CDR3 sequence: CASSLGQGNGYTF. In DNA form, the CDR3 reads TGTGCCAGCAGCTTAGGCCAGGGGAATGGCTACACCTTC.